This TCR beta chain is from a study of T cell responses to AZD1222 COVID-19 vaccine (dated by TCRdb to about 2021). Some background on the complete study: AZD1222 recipients with second doses at about 4 weeks or about 12 weeks were pooled, because spike-specific TCR depth and breadth did not differ between schedules. TCR sequencing covered over 230 trial participants: roughly 200 given two doses of AZD1222 and around 25 given two doses of MenACWY control vaccine. Enrollment into the trials was organized by age into subgroups of 18-55, 56-69 and 70-plus years, and those subgroups contained roughly 150, 30 and 60 TCR-sequenced participants, respectively.

The CDR3 regions of human TCRbeta chains were analyzed by immunosequencing. Per the original workflow: TCRs in the repertoires were matched against a reference library of SARS-CoV-2-specific TCRs that had been generated with the MIRA antigen-specificity platform. Breadth meant the fraction of unique TCRs that were SARS-CoV-2-associated, whereas depth meant the fraction of total T cells that were SARS-CoV-2-associated. Using the MIRA data, every spike-specific TCR was mapped to the spike region that the TCR reacted to and assigned to either a CD4 or a CD8 class. Log10-transformed breadth and depth values were compared by one-way ANOVA with Sidak's multiple comparisons tests. Here the immuneACCESS table is served through TCRdb, limited to in-frame sequences with V and J called. Missing clones are a known gap in these copies; in checked studies unresolved V genes cover under half, and the rest lacks a known reason. V, J and clone size are those of that table, while D and trimming were read from the DNA. The sample table shows 100,000 to 150,000 clones, and approximately 90% are seen once. The ten biggest clones cover around 1.7% of the sample.

Explained via the paper, the time point label denotes: baseline before first vaccination. The vaccinee samples were drawn from two UK trials, COV001 and COV002, one of which was a single-blind randomized controlled phase 2/3 trial testing AZD1222 (ChAdOx1 nCoV-19) in healthy adults. For TCRbeta chain sequencing, PBMC samples were collected from trial participants at day 0 and at day 28 after the second dose. A word on this clone: The target of this receptor is not known. Per-base qualities were not stored, and no clone one base away is much larger.

Broad study findings and their caveats: Participants were mostly white British, with more females than males. The authors suggested clonal diversity may have been underestimated. CD4 TCRs associated with the vaccine covered the entire spike protein, and the dominant responses were in regions 160-218 and 743-854. The 56-69-year group was small, and its depth increase did not reach significance, likely because of low power. Because no day 14 peak-response samples were available, the repertoires could be characterized only after the peak T cell response. Spike-specific TCR breadth and depth rose significantly after two AZD1222 doses compared with day 0 and with MenACWY recipients. Conclusions about previously exposed vaccinees are limited because only six or seven AZD1222 recipients were SARS-CoV-2 seropositive at baseline. Reportedly, almost half of the unique spike-specific TCRs recognized epitopes lying outside the regions that are mutated in the B.1.351 and B.1.1.7 variants.

Based on the germline V gene, the CDR1 and CDR2 sequences are SGHTA and FQGTGA. Trimmed from V: 5 bases; trimmed from J: 6 bases; junction bases lacking a gene match: 9. The CDR3 sequence holds 16 residues, the cysteine and phenylalanine included. Only CDR3 DNA is held: 48 bases, read in frame from base 1. The TCR originated in an adult in good health. In this chain, TRBV7-3 is recombined with TRBJ2-5, with 13 junctional bases fitting TRBD2. The specimen was peripheral blood, collected on day 0 of AZD1222 vaccination. The DNA sequence is TGTGCCAGCAGCGCAACCGGGACTAGCGGGACGAAGACCCAGTACTTC. It codes for CASSATGTSGTKTQYF.